These T cell receptor beta chains were read from a single sample in a study of T-cell memory formation after mild COVID-19. TCRdb re-called the 5' RACE reads with MiXCR, one entry per CDR3 protein. Of approximately 500,000 distinct CDR3 sequences in the sample, roughly 23% were seen once. Sample: PBMCs or a T cell subset sorted from them (not recorded which). The receptors shown here come from an adult woman who had mild COVID-19 (a few samples of this study predate the infection). Cell type and time point are not known. CDR3s include the opening cysteine and the closing phenylalanine or tryptophan. D genes are given only for firm matches. Clone size is given for some rows only: seen once, a few or many times, or a class if the clone is expanded.

d_gene | abundance | j_gene | v_gene | CDR3nt | CDR3aa
. | few | TRBJ2-7 | TRBV5-1 | TGCGCCAGCAGCTCCGCCCCCGGGACGAGAGTCTCCTACGAGCAGTACTTC | CASSSAPGTRVSYEQYF
TRBD1 | . | TRBJ1-5 | TRBV24-1 | TGTGCCACCGGGGGGACAGACGGTCCGCCCCAGCATTTT | CATGGTDGPPQHF
TRBD1 | few | TRBJ1-1 | TRBV18 | TGTGCCAGCTCACCAGTGACAGGGCCGCTGGGGACTGAAGCTTTCTTT | CASSPVTGPLGTEAFF
. | . | TRBJ1-2 | TRBV27 | TGTGCCAGCAGTTTTGTTGTCAGGGACTCAAACTATGGCTACACCTTC | CASSFVVRDSNYGYTF
. | once | TRBJ1-2 | TRBV29-1 | TGCAGCGTTGAAGAATCGGGAGAGGGTGGCTACACCTTC | CSVEESGEGGYTF
. | . | TRBJ2-7 | TRBV12-3/TRBV12-4 | TGTGCCAGCAGTCCCCGGCCGGGGGACTACGAGCAGTACTTC | CASSPRPGDYEQYF
. | . | TRBJ1-2 | TRBV6-5 | TGTGCCAGCAGTTATTCCTATCCGGGACGATATGGCTACACCTTC | CASSYSYPGRYGYTF
. | few | TRBJ2-7 | TRBV7-9 | TGTGCCAGCAGTATTAGCTCCTACGAGCAGTACTTC | CASSISSYEQYF
. | . | TRBJ2-4 | TRBV4-1 | TGCGCCAGCAGCCCGGGGAGAGTGGTAGCCAAAAACATTCAGTACTTC | CASSPGRVVAKNIQYF
TRBD2 | . | TRBJ2-5 | TRBV6-5 | TGTGCCAGCAAAATATCGACTAGCGGTTTTGAGACCCAGTACTTC | CASKISTSGFETQYF
. | many | TRBJ2-7 | TRBV20-1 | TGCAGTGCTAGAGTGGTAAGGCGGGGACTTTACGAGCAGTACTTC | CSARVVRRGLYEQYF
TRBD2 | few | TRBJ2-1 | TRBV20-1 | TGCAGTGCTAGGATGGGGGGGAATCACCAACTCTACAATGAGCAGTTCTTC | CSARMGGNHQLYNEQFF
TRBD2 | few | TRBJ2-3 | TRBV30 | TGTGCCGGGGGGGACTCCTTTTTCGATACGCAGTATTTT | CAGGDSFFDTQYF
TRBD2 | . | TRBJ2-7 | TRBV5-4 | TGTGCCAGCAGCTTGGGAGCTAGCGGGAGATCCTACGAGCAGTACTTC | CASSLGASGRSYEQYF
. | few | TRBJ2-7 | TRBV14 | TGTGCCAGCAGCCAAGATAGGGCTAGTGGATGGCAGTACTTC | CASSQDRASGWQYF
. | few | TRBJ2-1 | TRBV10-3 | TGTGCCATCAGTGAGTCTGGGGCATATGAGCAGTTCTTC | CAISESGAYEQFF
. | few | TRBJ2-3 | TRBV5-1 | TGCGCCAGCAGCTTGGAAGGCGCGGAAAGCACAGATACGCAGTATTTT | CASSLEGAESTDTQYF
. | few | TRBJ2-2 | TRBV4-2 | TGTGCCAGCAGCCAAGAAGGGCAGAGAGCGAACACCGGGGAGCTGTTTTTT | CASSQEGQRANTGELFF
TRBD2 | . | TRBJ2-3 | TRBV7-2 | TGTGCCAGCAGCTATCCCGCGGGAGTGGCGCAGTATTTT | CASSYPAGVAQYF
. | . | TRBJ2-2 | TRBV10-3 | TGTGTCATCAGTGACGGGAACACCGGGGAGCTGTTTTTT | CVISDGNTGELFF
. | many | TRBJ1-1 | TRBV12-3/TRBV12-4 | TGTGCCAGCAGTTCCAAACAGGGTGGGTTGGATGAAGCTTTCTTT | CASSSKQGGLDEAFF
TRBD2 | . | TRBJ2-1 | TRBV7-2 | TGTGCCAGCAGATTTACAGGGACAACTAGCGGGCAGTTCTTC | CASRFTGTTSGQFF
TRBD1 | few | TRBJ2-7 | TRBV5-1 | TGCGCCAGCAGCTTACGACAGGGAAACCCCTACGAGCAGTACTTC | CASSLRQGNPYEQYF
. | . | TRBJ1-2 | TRBV4-1 | TGCGCCAGCAGCCAAGAAGTGGGCAGGCTCAACTATGGCTACACCTTC | CASSQEVGRLNYGYTF
TRBD1 | . | TRBJ1-2 | TRBV27 | TGTGCCAGCAGCCGACAGGGGCTCGGCTACACCTTC | CASSRQGLGYTF
. | few | TRBJ2-2 | TRBV5-1 | TGCGCCAGCAGCTCAGGGGACTACACCGGGGAGCTGTTTTTT | CASSSGDYTGELFF
. | . | TRBJ2-1 | TRBV21-1 | TGTGCCAGCAGCAAAACTCCGAGGGCCCGACCTCCACCCTCCTACAATGAGCAGTTCTTC | CASSKTPRARPPPSYNEQFF
TRBD1 | few | TRBJ1-5 | TRBV5-6 | TGTGCCAGCAGCCCCGGAACAGGGGGGGGTCAGCCCCAGCATTTT | CASSPGTGGGQPQHF
. | . | TRBJ2-7 | TRBV5-1 | TGCGCCAGCAGCTTGGGGGGTTGGGGGTACGAGCAGTACTTC | CASSLGGWGYEQYF
TRBD2 | once | TRBJ2-5 | TRBV29-1 | TGCAGCGAGAGCGGGGGGGGCGAAGAGACCCAGTACTTC | CSESGGGEETQYF
. | . | TRBJ1-5 | TRBV5-1 | TGCGCCAGCAGCGAAATGGAGAATCAGCCCCAGCATTTT | CASSEMENQPQHF
. | few | TRBJ2-3 | TRBV29-1 | TGCAGCGTTGAAACGGGTCCGCAGTATTTT | CSVETGPQYF
TRBD2 | . | TRBJ2-3 | TRBV18 | TGTGCCAGCTCACCTCGACTAGCGGGAGTCTCAGATACGCAGTATTTT | CASSPRLAGVSDTQYF
. | . | TRBJ2-1 | TRBV20-1 | TGCAGTGCTAGAGATCTCGCCCTCCGGCGCGGCAATGAGCAGTTCTTC | CSARDLALRRGNEQFF
. | . | TRBJ2-1 | TRBV5-1 | TGCGCCAGCAGCTTGGCCGGGACGAACAATGAGCAGTTCTTC | CASSLAGTNNEQFF
. | few | TRBJ2-2 | TRBV15 | TGTGCCACCAGCAGAAAACCTCTTAGTTACACCGGGGAGCTGTTTTTT | CATSRKPLSYTGELFF
. | few | TRBJ1-1 | TRBV11-2 | TGTGCCAGCAGCTTAGAAACAGTAATTGGCACTGAAGCTTTCTTT | CASSLETVIGTEAFF
. | once | TRBJ2-6 | TRBV7-8 | TGTGCCAGCAGCTTTAGTAAGGAGAGCTCTGGGGCCAACGTCCTGACTTTC | CASSFSKESSGANVLTF
TRBD1 | . | TRBJ2-1 | TRBV4-2 | TGTGCCAGCAGCCAAGGTGGGACAGGGCTCTACAATGAGCAGTTCTTC | CASSQGGTGLYNEQFF
. | few | TRBJ1-4 | TRBV12-3/TRBV12-4 | TGTGCCAGCAGTTTTAGGCATAGTGATGAAAAACTGTTTTTT | CASSFRHSDEKLFF
. | few | TRBJ1-2 | TRBV3-1 | TGTGCCAGCAGCCGTGAAGGGCACGTGGGCTACACCTTC | CASSREGHVGYTF
. | . | TRBJ2-7 | TRBV2 | TGTGCCACCCTGGATCGAGAGGACGAGCAGTACTTC | CATLDREDEQYF
. | . | TRBJ2-4 | TRBV6-5 | TGTGCCAGCAGCCCACCGACAGGAGGGGACATTCAGTACTTC | CASSPPTGGDIQYF
TRBD1 | few | TRBJ1-4 | TRBV6-6 | TGTGCCAGCAGTTACTCGAACAGGGGGGGGAATGAAAAACTGTTTTTT | CASSYSNRGGNEKLFF
. | few | TRBJ1-2 | TRBV11-3 | TGTGCCAGCAGCCCATCCTCTACAGGGAGGGACTATGGCTACACCTTC | CASSPSSTGRDYGYTF
. | few | TRBJ1-2 | TRBV27 | TGTGCCAGCAGTTTAACCGGGAGACCGGGGGATGGCTACACCTTC | CASSLTGRPGDGYTF
. | few | TRBJ2-7 | TRBV6-5 | TGTGCCAGCATACGGTTGGGCTCCTACGAGCAGTACTTC | CASIRLGSYEQYF
TRBD1 | few | TRBJ1-1 | TRBV7-6 | TGTGCCAGCAGCGCGACGGGACAGTATGCTGAAGCTTTCTTT | CASSATGQYAEAFF
. | . | TRBJ2-5 | TRBV5-1 | TGCGCCAGCAGCCGCCATACAGCTACCGAAGAGACCCAGTACTTC | CASSRHTATEETQYF
. | few | TRBJ2-3 | TRBV20-1 | TGCAGTGCTAGAGGTCTGACTAGCACAGATACGCAGTATTTT | CSARGLTSTDTQYF
. | few | TRBJ1-1 | TRBV4-2 | TGTGCCAGCAGCCAAGATTCAACGAACACTGAAGCTTTCTTT | CASSQDSTNTEAFF
. | . | TRBJ2-2 | TRBV7-7 | TGTGCTAGCAGCTTTTTCGCGGGACGGGCGAACACCGGGGAGCTGTTTTTT | CASSFFAGRANTGELFF
. | . | TRBJ2-7 | TRBV20-1 | TGCAGTGCTAGAGGTGGGGACCGACCCTACGAGCAGTACTTC | CSARGGDRPYEQYF
TRBD1 | few | TRBJ1-1 | TRBV6-5 | TGTGCCAGCAGGTCTCGGACAGGGGGGAGCACTGAAGCTTTCTTT | CASRSRTGGSTEAFF